This T cell receptor (beta chain) is from a study of neurological immune-mediated disorders. TCRdb re-called the 5' RACE reads through MiXCR, storing one row per CDR3 protein. The profile shows approximately 25,000 distinct CDR3 sequences, about 21% of them singletons. This clonotype was seen at least ten times. CDR3 length equals 14 residues. From germline, CDR1 is SGHKS and CDR2 YYEKEE (reference sequence). The germline V and J ends were trimmed by 4 bases and 1 base, with 11 bases remaining between them. The receptor was isolated from a woman aged 55-69 years in good health. The sequencing input was PBMCs. This chain joins TRBV5-5 and TRBJ1-1; D might be TRBD1 (6 bases). The CDR3: CASSRRGGNTEAFF. The DNA of the CDR3 is TGTGCCAGCAGCAGGAGAGGGGGGAACACTGAAGCTTTCTTT.